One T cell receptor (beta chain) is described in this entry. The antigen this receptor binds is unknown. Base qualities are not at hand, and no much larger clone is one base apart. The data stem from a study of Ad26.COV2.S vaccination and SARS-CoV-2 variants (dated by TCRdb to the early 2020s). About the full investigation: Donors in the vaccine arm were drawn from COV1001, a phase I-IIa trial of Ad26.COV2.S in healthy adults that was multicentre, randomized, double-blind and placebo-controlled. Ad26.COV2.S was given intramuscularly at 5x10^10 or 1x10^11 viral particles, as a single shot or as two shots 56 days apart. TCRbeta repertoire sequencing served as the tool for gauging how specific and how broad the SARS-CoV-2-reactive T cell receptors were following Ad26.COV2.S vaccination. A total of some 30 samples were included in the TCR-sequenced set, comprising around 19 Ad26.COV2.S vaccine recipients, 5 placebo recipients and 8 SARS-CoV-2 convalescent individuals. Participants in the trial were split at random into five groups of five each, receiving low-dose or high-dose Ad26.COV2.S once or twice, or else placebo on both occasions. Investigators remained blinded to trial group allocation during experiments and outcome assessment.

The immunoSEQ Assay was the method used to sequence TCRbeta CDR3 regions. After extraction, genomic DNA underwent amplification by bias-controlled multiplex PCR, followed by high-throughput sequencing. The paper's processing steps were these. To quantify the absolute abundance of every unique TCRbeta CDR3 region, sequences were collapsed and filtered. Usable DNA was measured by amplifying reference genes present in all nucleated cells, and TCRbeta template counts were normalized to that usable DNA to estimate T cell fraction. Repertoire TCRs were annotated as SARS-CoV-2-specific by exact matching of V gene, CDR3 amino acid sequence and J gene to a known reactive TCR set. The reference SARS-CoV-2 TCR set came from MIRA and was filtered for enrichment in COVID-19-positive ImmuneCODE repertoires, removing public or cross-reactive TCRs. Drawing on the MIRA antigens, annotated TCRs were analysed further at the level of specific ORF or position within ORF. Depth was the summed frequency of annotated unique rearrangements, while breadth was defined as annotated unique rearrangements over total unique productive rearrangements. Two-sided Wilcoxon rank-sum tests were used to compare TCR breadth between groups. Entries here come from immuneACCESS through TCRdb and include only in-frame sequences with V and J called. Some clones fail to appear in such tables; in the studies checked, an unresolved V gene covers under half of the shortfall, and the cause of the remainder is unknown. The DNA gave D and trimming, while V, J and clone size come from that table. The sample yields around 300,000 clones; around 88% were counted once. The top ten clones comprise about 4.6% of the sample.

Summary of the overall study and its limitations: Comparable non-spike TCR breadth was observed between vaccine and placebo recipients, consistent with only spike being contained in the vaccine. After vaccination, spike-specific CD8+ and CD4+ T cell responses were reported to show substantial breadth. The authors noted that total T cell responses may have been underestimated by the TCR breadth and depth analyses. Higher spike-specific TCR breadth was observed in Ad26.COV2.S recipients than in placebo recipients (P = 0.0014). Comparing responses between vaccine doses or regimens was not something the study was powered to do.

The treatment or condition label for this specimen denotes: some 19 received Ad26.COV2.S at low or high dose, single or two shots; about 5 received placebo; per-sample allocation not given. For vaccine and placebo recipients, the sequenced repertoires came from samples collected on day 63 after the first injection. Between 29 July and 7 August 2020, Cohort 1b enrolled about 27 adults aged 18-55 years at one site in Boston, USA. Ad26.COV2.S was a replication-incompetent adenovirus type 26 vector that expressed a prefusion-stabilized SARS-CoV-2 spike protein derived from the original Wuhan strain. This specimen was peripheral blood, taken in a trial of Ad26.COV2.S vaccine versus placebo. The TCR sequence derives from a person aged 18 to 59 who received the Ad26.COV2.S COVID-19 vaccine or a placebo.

In nucleotide form, the sequence is TGTGCCAGCAGTGAAGATTTTTCGACCACCTGGGGGACCCAGTACTTC. Its coded protein is CASSEDFSTTWGTQYF. The receptor chain draws on TRBV2 and TRBJ2-5; the D gene cannot be named for sure. CDR1 SNHLY and CDR2 FYNNEI were looked up in the germline V gene. V is cut by 1 base and J by 7 bases, and the space between the germline ends is 19 bases. Inclusive of the bounding cysteine and phenylalanine, the CDR3 is 16 residues long. Only CDR3 DNA is held: 48 bases, read in frame from base 1.